Each of the 23 T cell receptor beta chains below was sequenced from the same sample in a study of blood T cell repertoires in COVID-19. Assay used: immunoSEQ multiplex PCR; TCRdb lists only in-frame clones, some missing. The sample consists of 13,000 or so clones, around nine tenths of them appearing once. Sequenced sample: peripheral blood. All receptors come from a man older than 75 with acute or convalescent COVID-19.

The gene calls are TRBV5-1 and TRBJ1-6, with 8 bases that match TRBD1. The CDR3 loop spans 14 amino acids. The germline CDR1 and CDR2 sequences are SGHRS and YFSETQ. V shed 1 base, J shed 8 bases, and the junction held 2 bases outside the gene matches. In DNA form, the CDR3 reads TGCGCCAGCAGCTTGAAGACAGGGGATTCACCCCTCCACTTT. It yields the protein CASSLKTGDSPLHF.

V usage is TRBV9 and J usage is TRBJ1-2; 7 bases align to TRBD1. With 0 bases clipped from V and 8 bases from J, the junction kept 10 bases outside the gene matches. Germline lookup yields CDR1 SGDLS and CDR2 YYNGEE. This CDR3 has 15 residues. The CDR3 is CASSVGDSSRYGYTF. The CDR3 coding sequence is TGTGCCAGCAGCGTAGGGGACAGTTCTAGGTACGGCTACACCTTC.

This chain connects TRBV10-2 to TRBJ1-1; maybe TRBD1 (5 bases). There are 15 residues in the CDR3. V was trimmed by 2 bases and J by 1 base, leaving 11 bases between them. The germline CDR1 and CDR2 sequences are WSHSY and SAAADI. The CDR3 DNA reads TGCGCCAGCAGTGAGAGGACATCGGCGAACACTGAAGCTTTCTTT. Its translation: CASSERTSANTEAFF.

The CDR3 here is CASSYQQMIREQYF. CDR3 nucleotide sequence: TGTGCCAGCAGTTACCAACAGATGATTCGCGAGCAGTACTTC. V usage is TRBV6-2 or TRBV6-3 and J usage is TRBJ2-7; D remains ambiguous. CDR1 and CDR2 from the germline V gene are MNHEY and SVGEGT. The V gene lost 2 bases and the J gene lost 6 bases, with 14 bases spanning the gap. This CDR3 comprises 14 residues.

The chain has TRBV19 and TRBJ1-2, with a tentative D call TRBD1 (6 bases). The V gene lost 5 bases and the J gene lost 2 bases, with 12 bases spanning the gap. Germline-derived CDR1 and CDR2 are LNHDA and SQIVND (reference sequence). CDR3 length: 14 amino acids. The CDR3, as DNA: TGTGCCAGTAGTGCCGGGACACCGAACTATGGCTACACCTTC. This encodes CASSAGTPNYGYTF.

The genes are TRBV15 and TRBJ2-7, with 10 bases lining up with TRBD2. Germline trimming cut 0 bases from V and 2 bases from J; bases unmatched to any gene: 4. The CDR3 runs 16 residues. Germline-derived CDR1 and CDR2 are LNHNV and YYDKDF (reference sequence). The CDR3 region is CATSRDWTSGAYEQYF. The CDR3 DNA is TGTGCCACCAGCAGAGATTGGACTAGCGGAGCCTACGAGCAGTACTTC.

V usage is TRBV5-1 and J usage is TRBJ2-1, with 8 bases fitting TRBD1. Germline loops: CDR1 SGHRS, CDR2 YFSETQ. The ends lost 4 bases at V and 7 bases at J; junction bases unmatched: 10. CDR3 size: 15 residues. CDR3 amino acids: CASSLVGTGHNEQFF. In DNA form, the CDR3 reads TGCGCCAGCAGCCTGGTAGGGACAGGTCATAATGAGCAGTTCTTC. Using reference TRBV5-1 and TRBJ2-1 for the parts outside the CDR3, the full variable domain is KAGVTQTPRYLIKTRGQQVTLSCSPISGHRSVSWYQQTPGQGLQFLFEYFSETQRNKGNFPGRFSGRQFSNSRSEMNVSTLELGDSALYLCASSLVGTGHNEQFFGPGTRLTVL.

The V call is TRBV7-6, the J call TRBJ1-5; tentative D call: TRBD1 (6 bases). Trimming shortened V by 2 bases and J by 6 bases, and 8 bases separated the two germline ends. This CDR3 contains 13 residues. Germline values: CDR1 SGHVS, CDR2 FNYEAQ. In DNA, the CDR3 is TGTGCCAGCAGCTTACAGGGGAGTCAGCCCCAGCATTTT. Its translation: CASSLQGSQPQHF.

The chain has TRBV18 and TRBJ2-7; 8 bases are a match to TRBD2. This CDR3 has 16 amino acids. From germline, CDR1 is KGHSH and CDR2 LQKENI. Trimming cost V 0 bases and J 2 bases; bases outside gene matches: 6. The CDR3 nucleotides read TGTGCCAGCTCACCACCGGGGGGGCGGGGGGCCTACGAGCAGTACTTC. This sequence encodes CASSPPGGRGAYEQYF.

This clone has just one count. This rearrangement joins TRBV24-1 to TRBJ2-3, with TRBD1 matching 9 bases. The CDR3 sequence is 15 residues long. The trim removed 5 bases at V and 6 bases at J, leaving 8 bases unmatched. The germline V gene has CDR1 KGHDR and CDR2 SFDVKD. The CDR3 DNA is TGTGCCACCAGTGGTGAGACAGGGGGGATGGATACGCAGTATTTT. Translation: CATSGETGGMDTQYF.

V gene TRBV9 combines with J gene TRBJ2-7, with 8 bases lining up with TRBD1. The CDR3 runs 15 residues. V was clipped by 6 bases and J by 3 bases; unmatched bases: 11. The germline gives CDR1 SGDLS, CDR2 YYNGEE. The chain's CDR3 is CASNNNPGQGYEQYF. CDR3 DNA: TGTGCCAGCAATAATAATCCCGGACAGGGCTACGAGCAGTACTTC.

This clone was seen more than once but under ten times. The CDR3: CASSQPSGAGGQGNTIYF. The CDR3 DNA sequence: TGTGCCAGCAGCCAACCCTCAGGGGCAGGGGGCCAGGGAAACACCATATATTTT. V is TRBV3-1 (or the pseudogene TRBV3-2) and J is TRBJ1-3; TRBD1 aligns across 8 bases. This CDR3 contains 18 residues. Germline lookup yields CDR1 LGHDT and CDR2 YNNKEL (reference sequence). The V and J ends lost 2 bases and 4 bases, in that order; junction bases with no gene match: 13.

The chain is built from TRBV5-1 and TRBJ2-5; possible D gene TRBD1, 6 bases. Trimming shortened V by 0 bases and J by 3 bases, and 6 bases separated the two germline ends. This CDR3 contains 13 residues. Germline V CDR1 and CDR2: SGHRS, YFSETQ. As DNA, the CDR3 is TGCGCCAGCAGCTTGGGGACAGAAGAGACCCAGTACTTC. This sequence encodes CASSLGTEETQYF.

The J gene is TRBJ1-1, the V gene TRBV11-2, with D possibly being TRBD1 (5 bases). Germline V CDR1 and CDR2: SGHAT, FQNNGV. Between the trimmed V and J ends, which lost 5 bases and 6 bases, there was a span of 19 bases. This CDR3 comprises 15 residues. For the CDR3, the DNA is TGTGCCAGCAGCGGATTCAGGGTTTTGAGCGCTGAAGCTTTCTTT. It is translated as CASSGFRVLSAEAFF. The full variable domain, completed using reference TRBV11-2 and TRBJ1-1, is EAGVAQSPRYKIIEKRQSVAFWCNPISGHATLYWYQQILGQGPKLLIQFQNNGVVDDSQLPKDRFSAERLKGVDSTLKIQPAKLEDSAVYLCASSGFRVLSAEAFFGQGTRLTVV.

The chain carries TRBV23-1 and TRBJ1-2, with TRBD1 as a possible D gene (5 bases). TRBV23-1 is given ORF status, its function remaining uncertain. The CDR3 loop spans 16 amino acids. With 4 bases removed from V and 4 bases from J, the gap between germline ends came to 19 bases. For the CDR3, the DNA is TGCGCCAGCAGTCGGGGGGGTCGGCAGAGCCCCTATGGCTACACCTTC. Encoded protein: CASSRGGRQSPYGYTF.

This rearrangement joins TRBV2 to TRBJ2-2, with TRBD2 matching 10 bases. The CDR3 is 15 amino acids. Germline V lookup: CDR1 SNHLY, CDR2 FYNNEI. The junction had 3 bases not matched to a gene; V was cut back by 5 bases and J by 3 bases. CDR3 DNA: TGTGCCAGCAGTTATCTAGCGGGGGACACCGGGGAGCTGTTTTTT. Protein: CASSYLAGDTGELFF.

This clone was observed a few times. V and J are TRBV6-5 and TRBJ2-3; D is perhaps TRBD2 (5 bases). Trimming stripped 10 bases from V and 2 bases from J, with 13 bases between. This CDR3 is built from 13 residues. Germline V gives CDR1 MNHEY, CDR2 SVGAGI. The CDR3 loop reads CATLTDFTDTQYF. As DNA, the CDR3 is TGTGCCACCTTGACGGACTTCACAGATACGCAGTATTTT.

The chain carries TRBV6-5 and TRBJ1-3; the match to TRBD1 covers 8 bases. The CDR3 is 13 amino acids. After removal of 7 bases from V and 4 bases from J, the junction contained 3 bases not matched to a gene. Germline V gives CDR1 MNHEY, CDR2 SVGAGI. The CDR3 is CASMTGAGNTIYF. CDR3 nucleotides: TGTGCCAGCATGACAGGGGCAGGAAACACCATATATTTT.

Written as DNA, the CDR3 is TGTGCCAGCAGCCTAGGCAGGGGTGGAAACACCATATATTTT. Translating gives CASSLGRGGNTIYF. This chain uses TRBV27 with TRBJ1-3; perhaps TRBD1 as D (6 bases). The CDR3 runs 14 residues. Trimming pared 6 bases from V and 3 bases from J, leaving 12 bases between. Germline V lookup: CDR1 MNHEY, CDR2 SMNVEV (reference sequence).

The CDR3 protein is CASSLSEVEKLFF. CDR3 sequence (DNA): TGCGCCAGCAGCCTAAGCGAGGTGGAAAAACTGTTTTTT. This sequence joins TRBV5-1 and TRBJ1-4; D is uncertain. V gave up 4 bases and J gave up 8 bases, with 12 bases separating them. Germline V gene data show CDR1 as SGHRS and CDR2 as YFSETQ. The CDR3 is made up of 13 amino acids.

This chain connects TRBV5-1 to TRBJ1-6; D is perhaps TRBD1 (5 bases). Germline V gives CDR1 SGHRS, CDR2 YFSETQ. CDR3 size: 15 residues. V dropped 4 bases and J dropped 4 bases, with 12 bases sitting between them. The CDR3 here is CASSPTAGYNSPLHF. The DNA for the CDR3 is TGCGCCAGCAGCCCAACTGCAGGGTATAATTCACCCCTCCACTTT. The full variable domain, rest sourced from reference TRBV5-1 and TRBJ1-6, is KAGVTQTPRYLIKTRGQQVTLSCSPISGHRSVSWYQQTPGQGLQFLFEYFSETQRNKGNFPGRFSGRQFSNSRSEMNVSTLELGDSALYLCASSPTAGYNSPLHFGNGTRLTVT.

V and J are TRBV19 and TRBJ2-5, with D perhaps TRBD1 (6 bases). The CDR3 extends over 13 amino acids. CDR1 is LNHDA and CDR2 is SQIVND in the germline V gene (reference sequence). Trimming took off 3 bases at V and 5 bases at J, with 10 bases between the two ends. CDR3 sequence reads: CASSIRGRETQYF. For the CDR3, the DNA is TGTGCCAGTAGTATCAGGGGCCGGGAGACCCAGTACTTC.

This sequence joins TRBV24-1 and TRBJ2-3; D gene unclear. This CDR3 has 15 amino acids. Trimming stripped 2 bases from V and 1 base from J, with 9 bases between. Per germline, CDR1 KGHDR and CDR2 SFDVKD. The CDR3 region is CATSDSSRGTDTQYF. In DNA form, the CDR3 reads TGTGCCACCAGTGATTCTTCTCGAGGCACAGATACGCAGTATTTT.